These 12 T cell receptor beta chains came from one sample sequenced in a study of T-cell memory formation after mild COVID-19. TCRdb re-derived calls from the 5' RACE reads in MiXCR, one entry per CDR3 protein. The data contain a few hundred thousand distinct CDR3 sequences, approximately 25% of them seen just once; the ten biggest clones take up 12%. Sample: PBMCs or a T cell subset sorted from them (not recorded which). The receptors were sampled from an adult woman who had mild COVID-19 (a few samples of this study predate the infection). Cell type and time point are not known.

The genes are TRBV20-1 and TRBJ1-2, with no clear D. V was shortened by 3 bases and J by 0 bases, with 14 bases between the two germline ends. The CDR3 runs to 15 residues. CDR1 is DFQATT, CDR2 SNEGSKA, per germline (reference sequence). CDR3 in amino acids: CSARVGGKSNYGYTF. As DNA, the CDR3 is TGCAGTGCTAGGGTCGGTGGGAAATCTAACTATGGCTACACCTTC.

CDR3 loop: CASSKTGYSNQPQHF. The DNA for the CDR3 is TGTGCCAGCAGCAAGACAGGCTATAGCAATCAGCCCCAGCATTTT. The J gene is TRBJ1-5, the V gene TRBV5-6; D possibly corresponds to TRBD1 (6 bases). Trimming took 4 bases from V and 0 from J, leaving 11 bases between them. Per germline, CDR1 SGHDT and CDR2 YYEEEE. The length of the CDR3 is 15 residues.

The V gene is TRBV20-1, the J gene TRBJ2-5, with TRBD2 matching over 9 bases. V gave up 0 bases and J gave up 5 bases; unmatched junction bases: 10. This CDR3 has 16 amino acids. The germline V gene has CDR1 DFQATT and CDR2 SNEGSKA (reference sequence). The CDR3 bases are TGCAGTGCTAGAGATACGGGCGGGGGGGCCGCGGAGACCCAGTACTTC. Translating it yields CSARDTGGGAAETQYF.

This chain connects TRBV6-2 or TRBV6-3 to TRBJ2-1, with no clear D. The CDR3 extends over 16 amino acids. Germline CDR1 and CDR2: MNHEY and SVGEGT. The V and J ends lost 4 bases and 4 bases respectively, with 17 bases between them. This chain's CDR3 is CASSSYRAPTYNEQFF. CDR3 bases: TGTGCCAGCAGTTCCTATCGAGCCCCGACATACAATGAGCAGTTCTTC.

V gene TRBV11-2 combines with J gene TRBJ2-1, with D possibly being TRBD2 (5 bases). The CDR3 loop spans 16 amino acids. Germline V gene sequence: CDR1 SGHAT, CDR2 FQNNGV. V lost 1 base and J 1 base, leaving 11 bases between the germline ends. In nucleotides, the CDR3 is TGTGCCAGCAGCTTAGTACGGGGAAAGTCCTACAATGAGCAGTTCTTC. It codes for CASSLVRGKSYNEQFF. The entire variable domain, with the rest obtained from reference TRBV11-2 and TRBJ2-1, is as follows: EAGVAQSPRYKIIEKRQSVAFWCNPISGHATLYWYQQILGQGPKLLIQFQNNGVVDDSQLPKDRFSAERLKGVDSTLKIQPAKLEDSAVYLCASSLVRGKSYNEQFFGPGTRLTVL.

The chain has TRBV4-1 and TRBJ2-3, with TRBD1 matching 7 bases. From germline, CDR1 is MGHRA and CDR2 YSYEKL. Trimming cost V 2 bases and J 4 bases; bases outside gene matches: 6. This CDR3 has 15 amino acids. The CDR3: CASSQSQGSADTQYF. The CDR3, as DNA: TGCGCCAGCAGCCAATCACAGGGGTCGGCAGATACGCAGTATTTT.

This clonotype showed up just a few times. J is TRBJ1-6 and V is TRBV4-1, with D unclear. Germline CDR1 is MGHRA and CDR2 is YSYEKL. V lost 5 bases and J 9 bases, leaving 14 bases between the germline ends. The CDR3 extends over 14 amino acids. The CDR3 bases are TGCGCCAGCAGCTCGTATGGCACTGGTTCACCCCTCCACTTT. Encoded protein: CASSSYGTGSPLHF.

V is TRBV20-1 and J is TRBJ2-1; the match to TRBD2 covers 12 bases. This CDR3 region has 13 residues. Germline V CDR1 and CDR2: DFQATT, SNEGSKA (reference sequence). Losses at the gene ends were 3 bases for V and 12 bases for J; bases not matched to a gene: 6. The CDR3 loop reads CSARSSGREGQFF. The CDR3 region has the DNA TGCAGTGCTAGGTCTAGCGGGAGGGAAGGGCAGTTCTTC.

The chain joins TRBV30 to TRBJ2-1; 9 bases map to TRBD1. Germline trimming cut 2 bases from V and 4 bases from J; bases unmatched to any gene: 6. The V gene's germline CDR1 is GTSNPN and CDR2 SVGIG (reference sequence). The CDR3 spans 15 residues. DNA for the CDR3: TGTGCCTGGAGTTTACAGGGGGCGAGGTACAATGAGCAGTTCTTC. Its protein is CAWSLQGARYNEQFF.

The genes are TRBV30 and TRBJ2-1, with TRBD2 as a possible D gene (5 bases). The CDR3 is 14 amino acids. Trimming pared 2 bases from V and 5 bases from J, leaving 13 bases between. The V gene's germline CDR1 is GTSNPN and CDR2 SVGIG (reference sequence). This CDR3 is CAWSLFLADNEQFF. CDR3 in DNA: TGTGCCTGGAGTCTCTTTCTAGCCGACAATGAGCAGTTCTTC.

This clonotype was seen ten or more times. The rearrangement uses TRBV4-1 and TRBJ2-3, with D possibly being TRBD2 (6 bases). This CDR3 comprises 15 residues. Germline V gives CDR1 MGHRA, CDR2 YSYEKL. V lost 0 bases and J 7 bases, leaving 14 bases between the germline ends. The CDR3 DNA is TGCGCCAGCAGCCAAGAAGCCTTGCTAGCGAATACGCAGTATTTT. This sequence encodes CASSQEALLANTQYF.

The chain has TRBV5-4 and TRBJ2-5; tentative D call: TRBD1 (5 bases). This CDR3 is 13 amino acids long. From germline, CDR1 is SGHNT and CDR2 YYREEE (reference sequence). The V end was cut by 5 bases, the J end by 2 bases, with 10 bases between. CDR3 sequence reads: CASSGAEQETQYF. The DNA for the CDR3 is TGTGCCAGCAGTGGGGCGGAACAAGAGACCCAGTACTTC.